These 23 T cell receptor beta chains were all obtained from the same sample, sequenced in a study of CD8+ T cells in alopecia areata. This sample's treatment: oral pan-JAK inhibitor, 5-10 mg twice daily. Following extraction, RNA underwent reverse transcription to cDNA, which served as the sequencing template. The table came from immunoSEQ multiplex PCR; TCRdb's copy has only in-frame clones and leaves some out. Of 50,000 to 65,000 clones in the sample, about 43% were seen once. The sequenced sample was CD8+ T cells sorted from blood, obtained at approximately week 36, from a patient treated with tofacitinib. These receptors originate from a human donor with alopecia areata.

CDR3 protein: CATSRVGGGVRSGANVLTF. The DNA for the CDR3 is TGTGCCACCAGCAGAGTGGGGGGCGGGGTCCGTTCTGGGGCCAACGTCCTGACTTTC. The chain joins TRBV15 to TRBJ2-6; D may match TRBD1 or TRBD2 (6 bases each). The V gene's germline CDR1 is LNHNV and CDR2 YYDKDF (reference sequence). V gave up 1 base and J gave up 1 base, with 17 bases separating them. This CDR3 is built from 19 residues.

V usage is TRBV28 and J usage is TRBJ1-5; a possible D gene is TRBD1 (6 bases). V was cut by 5 bases and J by 7 bases, with 15 bases left in between. Germline values: CDR1 MDHEN, CDR2 SYDVKM. CDR3 length: 14 amino acids. The CDR3 here is CASSARGAGQPQHF. CDR3 nucleotides: TGTGCCAGCAGTGCTCGGGGGGCGGGGCAGCCCCAGCATTTT.

In its sample, this clone ranks as medium-sized. The J gene is TRBJ2-7, the V gene TRBV29-1; 10 positions match TRBD1. Germline V gene lookup returns CDR1 SQVTM and CDR2 ANQGSEA. The CDR3 extends over 13 amino acids. V lost 3 bases, J lost 6 bases, and 5 bases stayed unmatched. For the CDR3, the DNA is TGCAGCGTTGACGGGACAGGGGTGGGCGAGCAGTACTTC. The encoded protein is CSVDGTGVGEQYF.

Turning to this clone: The junction differs from germline at one of its ends, possibly a read error. The chain joins TRBV7-9 to TRBJ2-1; 10 bases are shared with TRBD2. This CDR3 comprises 15 residues. Germline-derived CDR1 and CDR2 are SEHNR and FQNEAQ (reference sequence). In DNA form, the CDR3 reads TGTGCCAGCAGCTTCCCGGGTAGCGGGAGGTTCTTTTCGGTCTTC. It yields the protein CASSFPGSGRFFSVF. The variable domain in full, with the rest retrieved from reference TRBV7-9 and TRBJ2-1, is DTGVSQNPRHKITKRGQNVTFRCDPISEHNRLYWYRQTLGQGPEFLTYFQNEAQLEKSRLLSDRFSAERPKGSFSTLEIQRTEQGDSAMYLCASSFPGSGRFFSVFGPGTRLTVL.

CDR3 protein: CASSVRDTPYEQYF. The DNA for the CDR3 is TGTGCCAGCAGTGTACGGGATACTCCCTACGAGCAGTACTTC. The chain combines TRBV9 with TRBJ2-7, with D possibly TRBD2 on 5 matching bases. V was clipped by 5 bases and J by 2 bases, with 14 bases between them. Germline loops: CDR1 SGDLS, CDR2 YYNGEE. This CDR3 is built from 14 residues.

This sequence joins TRBV15 and TRBJ2-7, with D maybe TRBD2 (6 bases). Trimming removed 3 bases at V and 6 bases at J, with 9 bases between. Germline assignment: CDR1 LNHNV and CDR2 YYDKDF (reference sequence). The length of the CDR3 is 12 residues. In DNA, the CDR3 is TGTGCCACCAGCAGCCTGGGACTCGAGCAGTACTTC. Translation gives CATSSLGLEQYF.

This clone appeared once. The chain has TRBV4-3 and TRBJ2-5, with D perhaps matching TRBD1 or TRBD2 (5 bases each). CDR1 and CDR2 from the germline V gene are LGHNA and YSLEER. The CDR3 has 15 amino acids. The germline V and J ends were trimmed by 1 base and 4 bases, with 13 bases remaining between them. The CDR3 sequence: CASSQAPGAAETQYF. In DNA form, the CDR3 reads TGCGCCAGCAGCCAAGCCCCCGGGGCGGCAGAGACCCAGTACTTC.

The chain recombines TRBV5-1 with TRBJ2-2, with D perhaps given as TRBD1 or TRBD2 (5 bases each). The germline gives CDR1 SGHRS, CDR2 YFSETQ. The CDR3 has 13 amino acids. The V end lost 6 bases, the J end lost 5 bases, and 11 bases lay between the germline ends. CDR3 in amino acids: CASTNGGTGELFF. CDR3 nucleotide sequence: TGCGCCAGCACGAATGGGGGAACCGGGGAGCTGTTTTTT.

The rearrangement joins TRBV4-3 to TRBJ1-4; possibly TRBD1 for D (6 bases). Germline CDR1 LGHNA, CDR2 YSLEER. The CDR3 is made up of 15 amino acids. Trimming took off 0 bases at V and 5 bases at J, with 10 bases between the two ends. The CDR3 region is CASSQETGENEKLFF. In DNA form, the CDR3 reads TGCGCCAGCAGCCAAGAGACAGGAGAAAATGAAAAACTGTTTTTT.

This clone was counted a few times. This chain uses TRBV29-1 with TRBJ2-6; no clear D. There are 13 residues in the CDR3. Between the trimmed V and J ends, which lost 5 bases and 0 bases, there was a span of 5 bases. The V gene's germline CDR1 is SQVTM and CDR2 ANQGSEA. The CDR3: CSVSGSGANVLTF. DNA of the CDR3: TGCAGCGTTAGTGGCTCTGGGGCCAACGTCCTGACTTTC.

This clone was counted a few times. This chain joins TRBV5-1 and TRBJ2-3; D gene uncertain. Germline V gene data show CDR1 as SGHRS and CDR2 as YFSETQ. V shed 0 bases and J shed 2 bases, with 10 bases lying between them. The CDR3 spans 15 residues. DNA for the CDR3: TGCGCCAGCAGCTTGGTTCCAGGAGACACAGATACGCAGTATTTT. The encoded protein is CASSLVPGDTDTQYF. Full variable domain (missing parts from reference TRBV5-1 and TRBJ2-3): KAGVTQTPRYLIKTRGQQVTLSCSPISGHRSVSWYQQTPGQGLQFLFEYFSETQRNKGNFPGRFSGRQFSNSRSEMNVSTLELGDSALYLCASSLVPGDTDTQYFGPGTRLTVL.

This clone showed up just a few times. The chain combines TRBV4-1 with TRBJ1-2, with D possibly TRBD1 on 5 matching bases. From germline, CDR1 is MGHRA and CDR2 YSYEKL. This CDR3 is built from 15 residues. Trimming pared 4 bases from V and 7 bases from J, leaving 19 bases between. The CDR3 protein is CASSLLRDRLTGYTF. CDR3 nucleotide sequence: TGCGCCAGCAGCCTCCTCAGGGACCGCTTGACTGGCTACACCTTC.

The chain joins TRBV25-1 to TRBJ2-6; D tentatively reads TRBD1 or TRBD2 (5 bases each). CDR1 is MGHDK, CDR2 SYGVNS, per germline. V lost 1 base and J lost 0, with 13 bases in between. The CDR3 is 18 residues long. CDR3: CASSEFGTDASGANVLTF. CDR3 nucleotide sequence: TGTGCCAGCAGTGAATTCGGGACCGACGCCTCTGGGGCCAACGTCCTGACTTTC.

This clone has a single count. The chain combines TRBV7-7 with TRBJ2-1; 8 bases are a match to TRBD2. The CDR3 is 15 amino acids. Germline lookup yields CDR1 SSHAT and CDR2 FNYEAQ (reference sequence). Germline trimming cut 2 bases from V and 4 bases from J; bases unmatched to any gene: 4. CDR3 sequence reads: CASSLQAGVYNEQFF. In nucleotides, the CDR3 is TGTGCCAGCAGCTTACAAGCGGGGGTTTACAATGAGCAGTTCTTC. Supplemented by reference TRBV7-7 and TRBJ2-1, the full variable domain reads GAGVSQSPRYKVTKRGQDVTLRCDPISSHATLYWYQQALGQGPEFLTYFNYEAQPDKSGLPSDRFSAERPEGSISTLTIQRTEQRDSAMYRCASSLQAGVYNEQFFGPGTRLTVL.

The V call is TRBV7-9, the J call TRBJ2-4; possibly TRBD2 for D (6 bases). Germline CDR1 reads SEHNR; CDR2 reads FQNEAQ (reference sequence). Trimming took off 1 base at V and 1 base at J, with 20 bases between the two ends. The CDR3 runs to 19 residues. The DNA of the CDR3 is TGTGCCAGCAGCTTAGTTTCTTTACTCGCGGAGGGGGCCAAAAACATTCAGTACTTC. The encoded protein is CASSLVSLLAEGAKNIQYF.

The rearrangement joins TRBV18 to TRBJ2-7; TRBD1 matches 11 bases. Germline loops: CDR1 KGHSH, CDR2 LQKENI. V was pared by 3 bases and J by 5 bases, with 6 bases of the junction left unmatched. There are 15 residues in the CDR3. This chain's CDR3 is CASSPGQGALDEQYF. CDR3 in DNA: TGTGCCAGCTCACCCGGACAGGGGGCACTCGACGAGCAGTACTTC.

This clone was seen a few times. The chain has TRBV30 and TRBJ1-1, with a weak D call TRBD1 (6 bases). CDR1 GTSNPN and CDR2 SVGIG come from the germline V gene (reference sequence). The CDR3 runs 15 residues. Trimming cost V 1 base and J 1 base, with 13 bases left between them. The CDR3 DNA reads TGTGCCTGGAGTGCTTACAGGGCCGGGAACACTGAAGCTTTCTTT. Translated, it gives CAWSAYRAGNTEAFF. Complete variable domain (other parts from reference TRBV30 and TRBJ1-1): SQTIHQWPATLVQPVGSPLSLECTVEGTSNPNLYWYRQAAGRGLQLLFYSVGIGQISSEVPQNLSASRPQDRQFILSSKKLLLSDSGFYLCAWSAYRAGNTEAFFGQGTRLTVV.

This clone appeared a few times. The chain couples TRBV29-1 to TRBJ2-2, with D possibly being TRBD1 (5 bases). The CDR3 length is 12 residues. Germline V gene sequence: CDR1 SQVTM, CDR2 ANQGSEA. Trimming stripped 4 bases from V and 6 bases from J, with 9 bases between. The DNA for the CDR3 is TGCAGCGTTGCCGTGGGGCCCGGGGAGCTGTTTTTT. Translation: CSVAVGPGELFF.

This CDR3 is CASSLVGGRGGEQYF. Written as DNA, the CDR3 is TGCGCCAGCAGCTTGGTAGGGGGAAGAGGAGGCGAGCAGTACTTC. The chain employs TRBV5-1 and TRBJ2-7; weak D call: TRBD1 (6 bases). V was trimmed by 0 bases and J by 6 bases, leaving 16 bases between them. CDR1 and CDR2 from the germline V gene are SGHRS and YFSETQ. The CDR3 covers 15 residues.

As for this clone: A read error is likely here: a far larger clone is one base away. The rearrangement uses TRBV6-4 and TRBJ2-2, with D perhaps being TRBD1 or TRBD2 (5 bases each). This CDR3 has 13 amino acids. The V gene's germline CDR1 is MRHNA and CDR2 SNTAGT. CDR3 nucleotide sequence: TGTGCCAGCAGTGACTCGGGGCCCGGGGAGCTGTCTTTT. Translated, it gives CASSDSGPGELSF.

This clone came up once. The chain joins TRBV4-1 to TRBJ2-1, with a weak D call TRBD2 (6 bases). From germline, CDR1 is MGHRA and CDR2 YSYEKL. The V gene lost 4 bases and the J gene lost 4 bases, with 14 bases spanning the gap. The CDR3 has 15 residues. Written as DNA, the CDR3 is TGCGCCAGCAGCCCCGGGGTAGCGGCTTACAATGAGCAGTTCTTC. This codes for CASSPGVAAYNEQFF.

The J gene is TRBJ2-7, the V gene TRBV30; D is possibly TRBD2 (6 bases). Germline V gene sequence: CDR1 GTSNPN, CDR2 SVGIG (reference sequence). Deletions cut 0 bases from V and 7 bases from J, with 13 bases between. CDR3 size: 13 residues. The chain's CDR3 is CAWSVTGVSEQYF. CDR3 DNA sequence: TGTGCCTGGAGTGTAACGGGAGTAAGTGAGCAGTACTTC.

The chain joins TRBV5-6 to TRBJ1-2; D unclear. CDR3 length equals 13 residues. Trimming left V 4 bases short and J 4 bases short, with 11 bases between. Germline-derived CDR1 and CDR2 are SGHDT and YYEEEE. CDR3 loop: CASSGGFSYGYTF. The DNA for the CDR3 is TGTGCCAGCAGCGGTGGGTTTTCCTATGGCTACACCTTC.